This T cell receptor beta chain originates from a study of blood T cell repertoires in COVID-19. The CDR3 contains 13 residues. Trimming left V 8 bases short and J 3 bases short, with 17 bases between. The germline V gene encodes CDR1 GTSNPN and CDR2 SVGIG (reference sequence). The authors' processing: Amplification of reference gene primers was used by the study to estimate nucleated cell counts. The data were produced by immunoSEQ multiplex PCR, yet TCRdb's version contains in-frame clones alone and is incomplete. Clone size and V and J calls were adopted from that table, with D and trimming inferred from the DNA. The sample comprises fewer than 350,000 clones, nearly 90% of which are singletons, and around 1% rests with the top ten.

J is TRBJ2-7 and V is TRBV30; D is possibly TRBD1 (5 bases). The sample was PBMCs or T cells enriched from blood (not recorded which). This clonotype was sampled from a woman younger than 45 who had recovered from COVID-19. The DNA of the CDR3 is TGTGCCCTACACCTTACAGGCGGCTACGAGCAGTACTTC. Translation gives CALHLTGGYEQYF. The variable domain in full, with the rest retrieved from reference TRBV30 and TRBJ2-7, is SQTIHQWPATLVQPVGSPLSLECTVEGTSNPNLYWYRQAAGRGLQLLFYSVGIGQISSEVPQNLSASRPQDRQFILSSKKLLLSDSGFYLCALHLTGGYEQYFGPGTRLTVT.